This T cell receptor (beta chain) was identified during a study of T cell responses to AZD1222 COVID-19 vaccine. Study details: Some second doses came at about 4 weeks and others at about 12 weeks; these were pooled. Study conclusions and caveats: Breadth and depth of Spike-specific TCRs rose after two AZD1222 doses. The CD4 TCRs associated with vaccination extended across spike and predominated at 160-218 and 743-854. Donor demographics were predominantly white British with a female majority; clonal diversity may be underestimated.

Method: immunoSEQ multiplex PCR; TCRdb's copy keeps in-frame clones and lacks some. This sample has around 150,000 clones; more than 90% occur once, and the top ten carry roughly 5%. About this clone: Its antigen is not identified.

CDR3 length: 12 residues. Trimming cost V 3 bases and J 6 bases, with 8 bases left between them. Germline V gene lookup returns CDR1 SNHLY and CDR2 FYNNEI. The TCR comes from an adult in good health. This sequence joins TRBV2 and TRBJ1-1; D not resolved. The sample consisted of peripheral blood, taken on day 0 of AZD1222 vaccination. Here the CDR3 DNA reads TGTGCCAGCAGTGAGAATAGCGCTGAAGCTTTCTTT. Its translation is CASSENSAEAFF.